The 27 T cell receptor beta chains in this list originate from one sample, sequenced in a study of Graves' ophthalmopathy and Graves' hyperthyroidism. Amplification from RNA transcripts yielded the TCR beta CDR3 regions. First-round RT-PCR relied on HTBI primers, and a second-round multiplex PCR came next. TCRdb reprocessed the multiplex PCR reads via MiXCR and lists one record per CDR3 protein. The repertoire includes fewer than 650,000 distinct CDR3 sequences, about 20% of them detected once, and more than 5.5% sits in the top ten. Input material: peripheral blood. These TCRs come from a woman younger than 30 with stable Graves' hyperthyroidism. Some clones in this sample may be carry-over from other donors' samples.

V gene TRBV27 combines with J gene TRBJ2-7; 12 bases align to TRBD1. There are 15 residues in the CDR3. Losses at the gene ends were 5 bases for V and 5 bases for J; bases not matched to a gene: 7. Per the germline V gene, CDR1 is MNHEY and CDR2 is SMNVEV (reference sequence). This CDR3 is CASSPGTGGRNEQYF. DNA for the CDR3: TGTGCCAGCAGTCCTGGGACAGGGGGCAGGAACGAGCAGTACTTC.

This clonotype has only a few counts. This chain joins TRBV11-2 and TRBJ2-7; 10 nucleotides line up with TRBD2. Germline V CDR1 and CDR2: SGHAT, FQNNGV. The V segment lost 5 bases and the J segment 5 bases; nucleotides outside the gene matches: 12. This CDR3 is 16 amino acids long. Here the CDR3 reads CASSPSASGSFNEQYF. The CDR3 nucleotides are TGTGCCAGCAGCCCATCGGCTAGCGGGAGTTTCAACGAGCAGTACTTC.

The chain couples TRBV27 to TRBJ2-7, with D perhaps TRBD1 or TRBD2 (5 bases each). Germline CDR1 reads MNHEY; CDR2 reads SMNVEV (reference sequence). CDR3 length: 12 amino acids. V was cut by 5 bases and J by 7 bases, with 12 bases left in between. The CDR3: CASSQGPLEQYF. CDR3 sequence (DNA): TGTGCCAGCAGTCAGGGACCCTTGGAGCAGTACTTC.

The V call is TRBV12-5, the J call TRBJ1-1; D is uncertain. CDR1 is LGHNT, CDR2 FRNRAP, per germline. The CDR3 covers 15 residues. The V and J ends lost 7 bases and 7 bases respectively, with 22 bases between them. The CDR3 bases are TGTGCTAGTGCCGATGGTCCGCAGGACCCCGTTGAAGCTTTCTTT. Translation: CASADGPQDPVEAFF. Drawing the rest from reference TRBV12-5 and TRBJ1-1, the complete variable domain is DARVTQTPRHKVTEMGQEVTMRCQPILGHNTVFWYRQTMMQGLELLAYFRNRAPLDDSGMPKDRFSAEMPDATLATLKIQPSEPRDSAVYFCASADGPQDPVEAFFGQGTRLTVV.

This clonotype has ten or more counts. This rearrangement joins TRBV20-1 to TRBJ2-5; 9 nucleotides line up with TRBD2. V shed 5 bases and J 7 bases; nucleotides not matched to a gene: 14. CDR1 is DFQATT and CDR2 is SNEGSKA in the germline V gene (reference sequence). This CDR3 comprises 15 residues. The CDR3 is CSAGATSGSLGTQYF. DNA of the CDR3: TGCAGTGCTGGCGCGACTAGCGGCTCCTTAGGGACCCAGTACTTC.

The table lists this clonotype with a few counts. The CDR3 DNA is TGTGCCAGCTCACCACAGGGGGCTTGGAACACTGAAGCTTTCTTT. Its protein product is CASSPQGAWNTEAFF. The chain is built from TRBV18 and TRBJ1-1; 7 nucleotides agree with TRBD1. CDR3 length equals 15 residues. Germline lookup yields CDR1 KGHSH and CDR2 LQKENI. V lost 1 base, J lost 1 base, and 3 bases stayed unmatched.

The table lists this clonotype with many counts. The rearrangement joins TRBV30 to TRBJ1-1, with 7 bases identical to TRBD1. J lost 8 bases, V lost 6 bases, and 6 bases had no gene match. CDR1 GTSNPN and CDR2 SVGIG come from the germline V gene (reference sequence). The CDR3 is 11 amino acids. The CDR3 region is CACNDRVEAFF. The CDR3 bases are TGTGCCTGCAACGACAGGGTGGAAGCTTTCTTT.

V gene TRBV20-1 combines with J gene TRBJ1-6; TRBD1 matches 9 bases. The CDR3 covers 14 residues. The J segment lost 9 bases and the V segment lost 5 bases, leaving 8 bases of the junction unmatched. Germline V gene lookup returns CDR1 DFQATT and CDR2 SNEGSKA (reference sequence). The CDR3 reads CSARPGQGGSPLHF. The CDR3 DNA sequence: TGCAGTGCTCGACCGGGACAGGGCGGTTCACCCCTCCACTTT.

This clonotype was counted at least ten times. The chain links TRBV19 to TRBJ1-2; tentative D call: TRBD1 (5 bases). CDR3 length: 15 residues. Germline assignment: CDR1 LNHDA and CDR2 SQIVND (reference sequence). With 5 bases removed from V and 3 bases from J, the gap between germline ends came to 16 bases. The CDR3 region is CASSARDGLYYGYTF. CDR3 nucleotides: TGTGCCAGTAGTGCCCGGGACGGCCTCTACTATGGCTACACCTTC. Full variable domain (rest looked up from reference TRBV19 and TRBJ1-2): DGGITQSPKYLFRKEGQNVTLSCEQNLNHDAMYWYRQDPGQGLRLIYYSQIVNDFQKGDIAEGYSVSREKKESFPLTVTSAQKNPTAFYLCASSARDGLYYGYTFGSGTRLTVV.

CDR3 bases: TGTGCCAGCAGGGAAAAGGGTCACGAGCAGTACTTC. It translates to CASREKGHEQYF. V gene TRBV2 combines with J gene TRBJ2-7, with D hard to call. This CDR3 region has 12 residues. Per the germline V gene, CDR1 is SNHLY and CDR2 is FYNNEI. V was pared by 6 bases and J by 5 bases, with 11 bases between.

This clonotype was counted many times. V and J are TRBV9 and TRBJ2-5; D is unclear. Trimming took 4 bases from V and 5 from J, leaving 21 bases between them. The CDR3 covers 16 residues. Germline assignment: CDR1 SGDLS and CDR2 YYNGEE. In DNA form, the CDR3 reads TGTGCCAGCAGCCCCGCTTCCCCCGGAGCTTGGGAGACCCAGTACTTC. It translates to CASSPASPGAWETQYF.

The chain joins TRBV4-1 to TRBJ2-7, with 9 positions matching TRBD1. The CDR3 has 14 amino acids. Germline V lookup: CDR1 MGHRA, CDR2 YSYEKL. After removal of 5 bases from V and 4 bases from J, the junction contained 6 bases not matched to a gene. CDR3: CASSLGQGQYEQYF. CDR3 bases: TGCGCCAGCAGCTTAGGACAGGGGCAGTACGAGCAGTACTTC.

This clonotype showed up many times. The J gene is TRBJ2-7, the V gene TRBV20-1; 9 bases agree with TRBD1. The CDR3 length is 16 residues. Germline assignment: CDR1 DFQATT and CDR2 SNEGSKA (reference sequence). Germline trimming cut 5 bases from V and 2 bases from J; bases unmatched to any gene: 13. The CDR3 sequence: CSAGGSGQGHTYEQYF. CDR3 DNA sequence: TGCAGTGCTGGAGGTTCGGGACAGGGTCATACCTACGAGCAGTACTTC.

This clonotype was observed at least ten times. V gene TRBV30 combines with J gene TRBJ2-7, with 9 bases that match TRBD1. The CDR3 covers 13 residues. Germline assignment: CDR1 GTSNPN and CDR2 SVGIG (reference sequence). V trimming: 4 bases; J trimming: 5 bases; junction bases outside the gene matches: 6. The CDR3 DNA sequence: TGTGCCTGGACGGGGACAGGGTGGCACGAGCAGTACTTC. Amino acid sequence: CAWTGTGWHEQYF. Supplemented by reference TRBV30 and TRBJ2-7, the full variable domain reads SQTIHQWPATLVQPVGSPLSLECTVEGTSNPNLYWYRQAAGRGLQLLFYSVGIGQISSEVPQNLSASRPQDRQFILSSKKLLLSDSGFYLCAWTGTGWHEQYFGPGTRLTVT.

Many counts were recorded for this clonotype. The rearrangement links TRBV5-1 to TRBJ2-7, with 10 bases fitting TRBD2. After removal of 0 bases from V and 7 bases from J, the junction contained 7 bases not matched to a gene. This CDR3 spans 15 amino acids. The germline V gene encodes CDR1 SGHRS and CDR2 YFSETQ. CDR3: CASSLELAGAGEQYF. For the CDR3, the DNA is TGCGCCAGCAGCTTGGAGCTAGCGGGAGCGGGGGAGCAGTACTTC.

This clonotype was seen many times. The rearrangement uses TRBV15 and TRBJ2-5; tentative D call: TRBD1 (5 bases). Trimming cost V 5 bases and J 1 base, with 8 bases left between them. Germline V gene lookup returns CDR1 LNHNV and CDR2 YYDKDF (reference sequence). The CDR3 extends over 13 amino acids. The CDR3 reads CATSQGVQETQYF. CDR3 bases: TGTGCCACCAGCCAGGGCGTCCAAGAGACCCAGTACTTC.

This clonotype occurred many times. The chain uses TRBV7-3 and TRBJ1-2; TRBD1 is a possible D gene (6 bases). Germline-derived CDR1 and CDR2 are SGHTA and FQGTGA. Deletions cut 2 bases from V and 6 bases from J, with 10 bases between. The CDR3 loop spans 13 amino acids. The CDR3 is CASSLLAGDGYTF. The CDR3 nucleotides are TGTGCCAGCAGCTTATTGGCAGGGGATGGCTACACCTTC.

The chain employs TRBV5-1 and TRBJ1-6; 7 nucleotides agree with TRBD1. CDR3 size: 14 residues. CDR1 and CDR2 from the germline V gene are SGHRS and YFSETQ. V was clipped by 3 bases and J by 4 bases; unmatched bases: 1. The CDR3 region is CASSSTGYNSPLHF. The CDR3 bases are TGCGCCAGCAGCTCGACAGGGTATAATTCACCCCTCCACTTT.

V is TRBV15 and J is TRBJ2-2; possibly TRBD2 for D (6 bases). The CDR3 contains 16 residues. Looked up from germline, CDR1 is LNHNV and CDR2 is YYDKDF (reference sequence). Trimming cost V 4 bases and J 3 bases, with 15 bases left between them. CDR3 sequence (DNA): TGTGCCACCAGCACAACGTACGGGGGTTACACCGGGGAGCTGTTTTTT. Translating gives CATSTTYGGYTGELFF.

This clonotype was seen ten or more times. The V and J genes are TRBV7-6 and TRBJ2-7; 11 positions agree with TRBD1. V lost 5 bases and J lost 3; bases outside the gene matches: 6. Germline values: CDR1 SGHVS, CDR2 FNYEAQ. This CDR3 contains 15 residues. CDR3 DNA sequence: TGTGCCAGCAGCCCGGGGACAGGGGGACGCTACGAGCAGTACTTC. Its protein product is CASSPGTGGRYEQYF.

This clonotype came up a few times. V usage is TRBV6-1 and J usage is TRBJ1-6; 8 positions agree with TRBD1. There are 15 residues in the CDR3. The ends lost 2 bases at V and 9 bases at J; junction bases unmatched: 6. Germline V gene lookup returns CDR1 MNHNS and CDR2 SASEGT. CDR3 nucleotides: TGTGCCAGCAGTGAAATGGGACAGGCCTCTTCACCCCTCCACTTT. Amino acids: CASSEMGQASSPLHF.

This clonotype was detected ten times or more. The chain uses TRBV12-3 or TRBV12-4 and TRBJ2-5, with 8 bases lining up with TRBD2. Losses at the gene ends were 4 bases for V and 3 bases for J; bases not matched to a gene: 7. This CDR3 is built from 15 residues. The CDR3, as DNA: TGTGCCAGCAGTTCCTGGACTAGCCTAAAAGAGACCCAGTACTTC. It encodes CASSSWTSLKETQYF.

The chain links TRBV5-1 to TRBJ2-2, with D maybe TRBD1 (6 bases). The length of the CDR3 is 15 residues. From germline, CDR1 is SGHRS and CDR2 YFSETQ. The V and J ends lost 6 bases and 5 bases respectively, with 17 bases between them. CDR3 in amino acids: CASNPAAGATGELFF. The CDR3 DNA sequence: TGCGCCAGCAACCCAGCGGCAGGGGCTACCGGGGAGCTGTTTTTT.

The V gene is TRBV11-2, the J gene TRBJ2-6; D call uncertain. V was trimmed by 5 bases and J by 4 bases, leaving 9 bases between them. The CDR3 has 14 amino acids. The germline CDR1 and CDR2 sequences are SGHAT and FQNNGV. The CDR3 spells CASSHPWGANVLTF. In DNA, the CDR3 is TGTGCCAGCAGCCATCCCTGGGGGGCCAACGTCCTGACTTTC.

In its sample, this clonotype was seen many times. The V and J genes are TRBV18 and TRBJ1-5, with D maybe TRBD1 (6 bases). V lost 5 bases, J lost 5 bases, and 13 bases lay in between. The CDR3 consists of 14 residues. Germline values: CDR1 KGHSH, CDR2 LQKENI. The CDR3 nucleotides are TGTGCCAGCTCAACACAGGGTTGGGATCAGCCCCAGCATTTT. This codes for CASSTQGWDQPQHF.

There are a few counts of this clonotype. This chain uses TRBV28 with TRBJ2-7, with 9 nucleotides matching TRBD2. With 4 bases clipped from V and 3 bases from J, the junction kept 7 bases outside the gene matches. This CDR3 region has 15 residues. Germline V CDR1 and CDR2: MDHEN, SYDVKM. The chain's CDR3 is CASSSTSGDDYEQYF. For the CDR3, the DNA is TGTGCCAGCAGTTCGACTAGCGGAGATGACTACGAGCAGTACTTC.

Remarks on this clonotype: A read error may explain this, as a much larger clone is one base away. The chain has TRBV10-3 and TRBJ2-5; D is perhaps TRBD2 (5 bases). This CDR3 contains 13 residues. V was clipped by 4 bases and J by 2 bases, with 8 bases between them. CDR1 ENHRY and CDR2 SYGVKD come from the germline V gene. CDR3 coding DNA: TGTGCCATCAGTGCGGGATCACAAGAGACCCAGTACTTC. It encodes CAISAGSQETQYF.